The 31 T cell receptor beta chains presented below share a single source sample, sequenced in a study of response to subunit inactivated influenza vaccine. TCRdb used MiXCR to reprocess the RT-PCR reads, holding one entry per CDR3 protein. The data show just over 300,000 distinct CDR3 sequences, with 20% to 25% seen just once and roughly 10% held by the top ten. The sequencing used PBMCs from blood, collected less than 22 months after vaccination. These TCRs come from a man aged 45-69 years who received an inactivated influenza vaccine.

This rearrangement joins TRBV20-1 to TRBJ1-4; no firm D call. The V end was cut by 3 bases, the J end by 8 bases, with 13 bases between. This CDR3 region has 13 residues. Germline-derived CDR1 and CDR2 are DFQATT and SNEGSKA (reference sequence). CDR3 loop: CSASRSRREKLFF. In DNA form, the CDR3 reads TGCAGTGCTAGCCGGTCCCGGAGGGAAAAACTGTTTTTT.

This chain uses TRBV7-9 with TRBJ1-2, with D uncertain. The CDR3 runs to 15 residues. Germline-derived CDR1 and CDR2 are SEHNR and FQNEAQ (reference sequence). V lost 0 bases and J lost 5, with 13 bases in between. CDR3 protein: CASSLATRGGYGYTF. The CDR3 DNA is TGTGCCAGCAGCTTAGCAACGAGAGGCGGATATGGCTACACCTTC.

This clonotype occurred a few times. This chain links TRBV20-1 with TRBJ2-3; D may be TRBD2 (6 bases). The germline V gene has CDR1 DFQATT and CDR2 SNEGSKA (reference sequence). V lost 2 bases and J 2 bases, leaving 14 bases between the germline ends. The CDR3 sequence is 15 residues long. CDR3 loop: CSARSRDFNTDTQYF. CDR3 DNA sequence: TGCAGTGCTAGAAGCCGGGACTTTAACACAGATACGCAGTATTTT.

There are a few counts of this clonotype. The CDR3 is CASSLNGRRDTQYF. In DNA, the CDR3 is TGTGCCAGCAGCTTGAACGGTCGGAGGGATACGCAGTATTTT. The chain links TRBV7-8 to TRBJ2-3; tentative D call: TRBD2 (5 bases). V lost 3 bases to trimming and J lost 6 bases, with 13 bases between them. The CDR3 extends over 14 amino acids. CDR1 and CDR2 from the germline V gene are SGHVS and FQNEAQ.

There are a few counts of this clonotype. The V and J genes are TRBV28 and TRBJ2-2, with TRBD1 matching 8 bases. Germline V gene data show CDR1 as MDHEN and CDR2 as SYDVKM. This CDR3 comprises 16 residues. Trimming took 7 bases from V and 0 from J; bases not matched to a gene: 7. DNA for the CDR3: TGTGCCAGCAAGCTATCGACAGGGGCGAACACCGGGGAGCTGTTTTTT. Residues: CASKLSTGANTGELFF.

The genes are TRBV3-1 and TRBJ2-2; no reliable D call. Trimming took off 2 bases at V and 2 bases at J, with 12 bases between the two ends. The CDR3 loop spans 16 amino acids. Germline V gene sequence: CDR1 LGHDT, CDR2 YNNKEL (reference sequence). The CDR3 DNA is TGTGCCAGCAGCCAAACCCCTGTGGGCAACACCGGGGAGCTGTTTTTT. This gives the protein CASSQTPVGNTGELFF.

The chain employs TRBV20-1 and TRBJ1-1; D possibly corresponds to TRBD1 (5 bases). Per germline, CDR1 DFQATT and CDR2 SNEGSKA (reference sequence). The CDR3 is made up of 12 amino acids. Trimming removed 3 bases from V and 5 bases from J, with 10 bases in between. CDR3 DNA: TGCAGTGCTAGGGGGGGGGTTACTGAAGCTTTCTTT. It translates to CSARGGVTEAFF.

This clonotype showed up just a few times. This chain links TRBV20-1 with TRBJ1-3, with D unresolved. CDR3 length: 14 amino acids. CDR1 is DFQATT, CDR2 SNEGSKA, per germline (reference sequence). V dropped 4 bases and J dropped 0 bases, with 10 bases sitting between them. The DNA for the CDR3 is TGCAGTGCTACCCGAGGCTCCTCTGGAAACACCATATATTTT. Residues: CSATRGSSGNTIYF.

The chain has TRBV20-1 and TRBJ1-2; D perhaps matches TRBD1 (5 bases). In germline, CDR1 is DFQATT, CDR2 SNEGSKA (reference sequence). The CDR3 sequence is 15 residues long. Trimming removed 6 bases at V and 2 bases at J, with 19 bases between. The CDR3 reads CSAPLEGSLNYGYTF. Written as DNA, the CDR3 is TGCAGTGCCCCTTTGGAGGGGAGCTTAAACTATGGCTACACCTTC.

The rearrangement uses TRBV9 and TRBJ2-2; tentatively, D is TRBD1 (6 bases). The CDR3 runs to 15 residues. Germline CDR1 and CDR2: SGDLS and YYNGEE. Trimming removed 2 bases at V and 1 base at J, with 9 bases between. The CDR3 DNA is TGTGCCAGCAGCGTCCGGGACAAGAACACCGGGGAGCTGTTTTTT. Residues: CASSVRDKNTGELFF.

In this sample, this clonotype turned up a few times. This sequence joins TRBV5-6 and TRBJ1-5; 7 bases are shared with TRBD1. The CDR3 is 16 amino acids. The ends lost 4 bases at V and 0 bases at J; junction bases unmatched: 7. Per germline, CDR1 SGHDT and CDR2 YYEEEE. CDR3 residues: CASSIGTAHSNQPQHF. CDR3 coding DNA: TGTGCCAGCAGCATCGGGACAGCACATAGCAATCAGCCCCAGCATTTT.

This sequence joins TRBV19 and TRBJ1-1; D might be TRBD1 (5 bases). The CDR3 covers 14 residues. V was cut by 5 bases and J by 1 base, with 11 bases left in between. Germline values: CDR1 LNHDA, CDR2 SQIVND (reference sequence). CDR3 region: CASSPRQKNTEAFF. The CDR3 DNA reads TGTGCCAGTAGTCCTAGACAGAAGAACACTGAAGCTTTCTTT.

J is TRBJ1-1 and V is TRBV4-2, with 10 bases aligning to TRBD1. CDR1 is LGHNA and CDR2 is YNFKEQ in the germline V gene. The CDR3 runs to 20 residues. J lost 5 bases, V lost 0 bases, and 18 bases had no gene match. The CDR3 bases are TGTGCCAGCAGCCAAGATCTAGTGAGACAGGGGGCAACACTGGGTACTGAAGCTTTCTTT. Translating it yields CASSQDLVRQGATLGTEAFF.

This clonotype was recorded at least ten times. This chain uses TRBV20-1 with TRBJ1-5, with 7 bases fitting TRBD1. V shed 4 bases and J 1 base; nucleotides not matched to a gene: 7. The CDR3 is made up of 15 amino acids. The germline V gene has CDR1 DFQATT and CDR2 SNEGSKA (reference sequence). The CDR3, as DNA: TGCAGTGCTACCAGACAGGGAGGGAGCAATCAGCCCCAGCATTTT. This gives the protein CSATRQGGSNQPQHF.

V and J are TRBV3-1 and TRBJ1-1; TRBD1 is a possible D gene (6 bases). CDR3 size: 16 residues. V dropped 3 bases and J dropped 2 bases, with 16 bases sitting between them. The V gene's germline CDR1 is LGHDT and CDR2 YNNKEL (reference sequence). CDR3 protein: CASSQWRGKINTEAFF. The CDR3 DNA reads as TGTGCCAGCAGCCAGTGGAGGGGGAAAATAAACACTGAAGCTTTCTTT.

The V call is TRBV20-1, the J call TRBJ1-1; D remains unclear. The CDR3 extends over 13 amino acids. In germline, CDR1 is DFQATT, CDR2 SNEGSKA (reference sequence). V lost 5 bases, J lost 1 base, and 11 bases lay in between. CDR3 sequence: CSAQDTPNTEAFF. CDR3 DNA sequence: TGCAGTGCTCAAGACACACCGAACACTGAAGCTTTCTTT.

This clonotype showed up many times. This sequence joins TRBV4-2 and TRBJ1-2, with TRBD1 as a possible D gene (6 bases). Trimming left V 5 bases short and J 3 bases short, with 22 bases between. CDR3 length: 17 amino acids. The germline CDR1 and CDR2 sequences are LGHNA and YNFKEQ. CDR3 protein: CASSEAALGGLDYGYTF. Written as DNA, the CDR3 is TGTGCCAGCAGCGAAGCCGCTTTGGGGGGGCTCGACTATGGCTACACCTTC.

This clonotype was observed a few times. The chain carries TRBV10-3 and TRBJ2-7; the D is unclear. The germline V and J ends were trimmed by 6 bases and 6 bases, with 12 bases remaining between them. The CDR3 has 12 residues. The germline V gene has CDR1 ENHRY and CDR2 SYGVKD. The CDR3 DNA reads TGTGCCATCAGGGCAGTAGCAGGCGAGCAGTACTTC. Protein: CAIRAVAGEQYF.

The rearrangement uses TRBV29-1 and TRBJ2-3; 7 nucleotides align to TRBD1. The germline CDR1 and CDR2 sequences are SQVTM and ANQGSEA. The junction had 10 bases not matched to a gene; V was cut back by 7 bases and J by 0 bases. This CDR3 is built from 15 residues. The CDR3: CSGKDGTASTDTQYF. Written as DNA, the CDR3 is TGCAGCGGTAAAGACGGGACAGCGAGCACAGATACGCAGTATTTT.

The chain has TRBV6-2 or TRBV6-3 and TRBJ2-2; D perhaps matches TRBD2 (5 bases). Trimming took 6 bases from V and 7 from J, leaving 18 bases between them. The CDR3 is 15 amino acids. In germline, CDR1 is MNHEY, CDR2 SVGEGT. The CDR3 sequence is CASSQPPRGIGELFF. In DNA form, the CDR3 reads TGTGCCAGCAGCCAACCTCCACGGGGAATCGGGGAGCTGTTTTTT.

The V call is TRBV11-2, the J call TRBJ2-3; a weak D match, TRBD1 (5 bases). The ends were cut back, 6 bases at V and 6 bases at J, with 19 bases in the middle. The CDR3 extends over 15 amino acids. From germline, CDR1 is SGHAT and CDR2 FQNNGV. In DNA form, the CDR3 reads TGTGCCAGCAGGGAATGGGCAGGGTCTATGGATACGCAGTATTTT. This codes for CASREWAGSMDTQYF.

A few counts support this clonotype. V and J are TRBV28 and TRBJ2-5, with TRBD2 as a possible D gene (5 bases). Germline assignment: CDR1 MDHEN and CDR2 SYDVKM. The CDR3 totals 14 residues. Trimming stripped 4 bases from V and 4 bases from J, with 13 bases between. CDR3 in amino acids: CASSSPSIPETQYF. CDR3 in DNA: TGTGCCAGCAGTTCCCCTAGCATCCCAGAGACCCAGTACTTC. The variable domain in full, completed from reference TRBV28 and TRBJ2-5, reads DVKVTQSSRYLVKRTGEKVFLECVQDMDHENMFWYRQDPGLGLRLIYFSYDVKMKEKGDIPEGYSVSREKKERFSLILESASTNQTSMYLCASSSPSIPETQYFGPGTRLLVL.

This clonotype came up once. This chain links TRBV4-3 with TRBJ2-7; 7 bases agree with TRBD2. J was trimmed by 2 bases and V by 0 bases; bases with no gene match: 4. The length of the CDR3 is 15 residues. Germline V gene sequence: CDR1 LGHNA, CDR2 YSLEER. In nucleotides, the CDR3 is TGCGCCAGCAGCCAAGAGGCGGGGGAGCCCTACGAGCAGTACTTC. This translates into CASSQEAGEPYEQYF.

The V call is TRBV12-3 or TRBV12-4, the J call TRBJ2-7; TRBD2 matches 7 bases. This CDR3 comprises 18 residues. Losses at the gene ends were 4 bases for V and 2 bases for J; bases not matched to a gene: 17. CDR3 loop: CASSSGLRGRDPTYEQYF. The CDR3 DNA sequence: TGTGCCAGCAGTTCGGGGTTACGGGGGAGGGATCCTACCTACGAGCAGTACTTC.

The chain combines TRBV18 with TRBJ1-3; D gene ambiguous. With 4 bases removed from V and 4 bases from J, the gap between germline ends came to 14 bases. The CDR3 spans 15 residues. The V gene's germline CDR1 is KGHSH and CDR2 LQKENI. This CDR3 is CASSRREEGGNTIYF. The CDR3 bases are TGTGCCAGCTCACGAAGAGAAGAAGGAGGAAACACCATATATTTT.

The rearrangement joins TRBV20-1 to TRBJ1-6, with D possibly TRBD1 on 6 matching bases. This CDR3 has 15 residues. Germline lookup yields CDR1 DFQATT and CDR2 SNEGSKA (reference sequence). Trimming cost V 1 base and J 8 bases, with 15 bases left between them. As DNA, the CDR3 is TGCAGTGCTAGAGTAAACTCAGGGGCGGATTCACCCCTCCACTTT. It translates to CSARVNSGADSPLHF.

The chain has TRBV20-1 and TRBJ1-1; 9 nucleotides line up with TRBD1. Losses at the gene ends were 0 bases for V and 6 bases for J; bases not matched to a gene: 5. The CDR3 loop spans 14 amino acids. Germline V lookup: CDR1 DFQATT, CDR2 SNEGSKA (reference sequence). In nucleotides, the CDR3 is TGCAGTGCTAGAGATTTGTGGACAGGGGCTGAAGCTTTCTTT. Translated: CSARDLWTGAEAFF.

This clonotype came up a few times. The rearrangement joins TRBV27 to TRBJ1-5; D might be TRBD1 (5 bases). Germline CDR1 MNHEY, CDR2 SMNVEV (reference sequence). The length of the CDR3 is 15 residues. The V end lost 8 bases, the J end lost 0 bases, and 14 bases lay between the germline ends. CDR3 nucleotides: TGTGCCAGCGGCTACACAGGAGTTAGCAATCAGCCCCAGCATTTT. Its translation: CASGYTGVSNQPQHF.

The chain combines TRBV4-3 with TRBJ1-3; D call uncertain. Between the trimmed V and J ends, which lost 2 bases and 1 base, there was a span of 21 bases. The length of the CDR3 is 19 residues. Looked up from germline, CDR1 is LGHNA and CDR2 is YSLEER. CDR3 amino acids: CASSQRARTPTGSGNTIYF. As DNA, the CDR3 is TGCGCCAGCAGCCAACGAGCCCGGACTCCTACGGGGTCTGGAAACACCATATATTTT.

The CDR3 nucleotides are TGTGCCAGCAGCAATCCTTTTGCGGGGGTAGCAGATACGCAGTATTTT. Its protein product is CASSNPFAGVADTQYF. This sequence joins TRBV6-2 or TRBV6-3 and TRBJ2-3; 7 nucleotides agree with TRBD2. CDR3 length: 16 residues. Germline V gives CDR1 MNHEY, CDR2 SVGEGT. V lost 6 bases to trimming and J lost 4 bases; unmatched junction nucleotides: 13.

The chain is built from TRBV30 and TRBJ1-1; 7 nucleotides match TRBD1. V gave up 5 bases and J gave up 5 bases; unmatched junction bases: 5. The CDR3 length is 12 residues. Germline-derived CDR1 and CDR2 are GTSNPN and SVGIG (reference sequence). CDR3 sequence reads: CAWGQVRTEAFF. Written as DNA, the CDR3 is TGTGCCTGGGGACAGGTGAGGACTGAAGCTTTCTTT.